The 27 T cell receptor beta chains in this list originate from one sample, sequenced in a study of cytomegalovirus exposure and HLA in healthy donors (dated by TCRdb to 2016 to 2017). Library preparation was by the immunoSEQ multiplex PCR assay. For the multiplex PCR, a mixture combining 60 forward primers for TCR Vbeta segments and 13 reverse primers for TCR Jbeta segments was used. Imported from immuneACCESS, the table was reduced by TCRdb to in-frame sequences with V and J called. These copies leave out some clones; in studies compared against another copy, an unresolved V gene accounts for under half, and the cause of the remainder is not known. The sample table shows 150,000 to 200,000 clones, and around 80% are seen once. The ten most abundant clones make up about 1.9% of the sample. Sequences were obtained from PBMCs. These receptors originate from a woman in her 30s in good health and CMV-seronegative.

The chain couples TRBV9 to TRBJ2-7; a weak D match, TRBD1 (6 bases). This CDR3 has 12 residues. Trimming removed 7 bases from V and 3 bases from J, with 11 bases in between. In germline, CDR1 is SGDLS, CDR2 YYNGEE. Here the CDR3 DNA reads TGTGCCAGCGGAAAACAGGGCTACGAGCAGTACTTC. Amino acids: CASGKQGYEQYF.

This clone turned up a few times. The chain is built from TRBV6-1 and TRBJ2-7; 7 bases map to TRBD2. Germline V gene data show CDR1 as MNHNS and CDR2 as SASEGT. Trimming removed 1 base from V and 0 bases from J; junction bases left unmatched: 0. This CDR3 comprises 14 residues. CDR3 coding DNA: TGTGCCAGCAGTGAAGGGGGGGGCTCCTACGAGCAGTACTTC. The encoded protein is CASSEGGGSYEQYF.

The rearrangement uses TRBV7-3 and TRBJ2-2; 7 nucleotides line up with TRBD2. J lost 2 bases, V lost 2 bases, and 2 bases had no gene match. CDR3 length equals 15 residues. Germline V CDR1 and CDR2: SGHTA, FQGTGA. Here the CDR3 reads CASSLGGGNTGELFF. CDR3 DNA sequence: TGTGCCAGCAGCTTAGGCGGGGGTAACACCGGGGAGCTGTTTTTT.

The V call is TRBV2, the J call TRBJ2-7; no definite D call. There are 14 residues in the CDR3. V lost 7 bases, J lost 2 bases, and 15 bases lay in between. Germline V CDR1 and CDR2: SNHLY, FYNNEI. This CDR3 reads CASKEWYRTYEQYF. The CDR3 DNA follows: TGTGCCAGCAAGGAATGGTACAGAACCTACGAGCAGTACTTC.

The V and J genes are TRBV10-2 and TRBJ2-7, with 10 bases aligning to TRBD1. Per the germline V gene, CDR1 is WSHSY and CDR2 is SAAADI. With V trimmed by 6 bases and J by 7 bases, 9 bases remained unmatched. The CDR3 length is 14 residues. As DNA, the CDR3 is TGCGCCAGCAGGCCCGGGACAGGGGCGCTAGAGCAGTACTTC. Its translation: CASRPGTGALEQYF.

The rearrangement links TRBV5-1 to TRBJ2-7; 11 bases fit TRBD2. The CDR3 totals 19 residues. Germline V lookup: CDR1 SGHRS, CDR2 YFSETQ. Trimming took 0 bases from V and 0 from J; bases not matched to a gene: 11. CDR3 nucleotide sequence: TGCGCCAGCAGCTTGGCCCTGACCACTAGCGGGGGCAGCTCCTACGAGCAGTACTTC. Its translation is CASSLALTTSGGSSYEQYF.

The chain carries TRBV5-1 and TRBJ2-7; TRBD1 agrees at 8 bases. Germline V gene sequence: CDR1 SGHRS, CDR2 YFSETQ. Trimming removed 2 bases from V and 0 bases from J; junction bases left unmatched: 10. The CDR3 consists of 17 residues. The CDR3 DNA reads as TGCGCCAGCAGCTTTTACTCGGGACAGGCGAGCTCCTACGAGCAGTACTTC. Protein: CASSFYSGQASSYEQYF.

In this sample, this clone turned up a few times. The V and J genes are TRBV6-5 and TRBJ2-7; 8 bases match TRBD1. This CDR3 is built from 13 residues. V dropped 8 bases and J dropped 2; count of bases not matched to a gene: 5. Germline V gives CDR1 MNHEY, CDR2 SVGAGI. This CDR3 is CASGQGLTYEQYF. In DNA form, the CDR3 reads TGTGCCAGCGGACAGGGCCTTACCTACGAGCAGTACTTC.

A single count supports this clone. The rearrangement links TRBV6-1 to TRBJ1-5; 7 bases agree with TRBD1. The CDR3 contains 15 residues. Germline V gene sequence: CDR1 MNHNS, CDR2 SASEGT. V trimming: 6 bases; J trimming: 0 bases; junction bases outside the gene matches: 5. CDR3 protein: CASSGTDISNQPQHF. CDR3 bases: TGTGCCAGCAGCGGGACAGACATTAGCAATCAGCCCCAGCATTTT.

The genes are TRBV5-1 and TRBJ1-1, with a weak D call TRBD1 (6 bases). Trimming took off 2 bases at V and 1 base at J, with 9 bases between the two ends. The CDR3 is made up of 14 amino acids. Germline-derived CDR1 and CDR2 are SGHRS and YFSETQ. CDR3 DNA: TGCGCCAGCAGCTTATCCAGGGGGAACACTGAAGCTTTCTTT. This encodes CASSLSRGNTEAFF.

This clone was counted between two and nine times. The chain links TRBV15 to TRBJ2-1; D is unclear. Germline CDR1 and CDR2: LNHNV and YYDKDF (reference sequence). V lost 0 bases and J 5 bases, leaving 8 bases between the germline ends. The CDR3 sequence is 14 residues long. CDR3 nucleotides: TGTGCCACCAGCAGAGAAGTGTCGGACAATGAGCAGTTCTTC. It codes for CATSREVSDNEQFF.

This clone came up a few times. This CDR3 is also generated by other DNA sequences in the sample. The V call is TRBV2, the J call TRBJ1-6; D ambiguous. Germline V gene sequence: CDR1 SNHLY, CDR2 FYNNEI. V was trimmed by 6 bases and J by 0 bases, leaving 9 bases between them. CDR3 size: 15 residues. The DNA of the CDR3 is TGTGCCAGCAGCCAAGGGAGCTCCTATAATTCACCCCTCCACTTT. It translates to CASSQGSSYNSPLHF.

This clone was seen a few times. This chain connects TRBV7-3 to TRBJ2-2, with no clear D. The CDR3 extends over 13 amino acids. The V gene lost 4 bases and the J gene lost 7 bases, with 10 bases spanning the gap. The V gene's germline CDR1 is SGHTA and CDR2 FQGTGA. The CDR3 nucleotides read TGTGCCAGCAGCTCCTCCCCCGGCGGGGAGCTGTTTTTT. Encoded protein: CASSSSPGGELFF.

J is TRBJ2-3 and V is TRBV15; tentatively, D is TRBD2 (5 bases). Trimming left V 4 bases short and J 6 bases short, with 11 bases between. This CDR3 has 13 amino acids. The germline gives CDR1 LNHNV, CDR2 YYDKDF (reference sequence). This CDR3 is CATSTTRSDTQYF. In DNA form, the CDR3 reads TGTGCCACCAGCACCACTAGATCTGATACGCAGTATTTT.

The chain combines TRBV19 with TRBJ1-1; D is unresolved. The CDR3 extends over 14 amino acids. CDR1 is LNHDA, CDR2 SQIVND, per germline (reference sequence). Trimming shortened V by 1 base and J by 1 base, and 7 bases separated the two germline ends. This CDR3 is CASSIGPANTEAFF. CDR3 nucleotides: TGTGCCAGTAGTATAGGGCCCGCGAACACTGAAGCTTTCTTT.

The gene calls are TRBV7-2 and TRBJ2-3; 7 bases line up with TRBD2. After removal of 5 bases from V and 2 bases from J, the junction contained 16 bases not matched to a gene. CDR1 and CDR2 from the germline V gene are SGHTA and FQGNSA. The CDR3 runs to 18 residues. The chain's CDR3 is CASSLLAATKQYTDTQYF. The CDR3 bases are TGTGCCAGCAGCCTGCTAGCGGCCACAAAGCAATACACAGATACGCAGTATTTT.

The chain is built from TRBV18 and TRBJ2-3, with 12 bases matching TRBD2. Per germline, CDR1 KGHSH and CDR2 LQKENI. Trimming removed 5 bases from V and 0 bases from J; junction bases left unmatched: 3. The CDR3 sequence is 16 residues long. The CDR3 DNA reads TGTGCCAGCTCAGCGACTAGCGGGGGTAGCACAGATACGCAGTATTTT. It is translated as CASSATSGGSTDTQYF.

J is TRBJ2-1 and V is TRBV7-2, with 8 bases aligning to TRBD1. The germline V gene has CDR1 SGHTA and CDR2 FQGNSA. The CDR3 has 15 amino acids. V lost 4 bases, J lost 2 bases, and 4 bases stayed unmatched. The CDR3 loop reads CASSSNRGTYNEQFF. The CDR3 nucleotides read TGTGCCAGCAGCTCCAACAGGGGGACCTACAATGAGCAGTTCTTC. The entire variable domain, with the rest obtained from reference TRBV7-2 and TRBJ2-1, is as follows: GAGVSQSPSNKVTEKGKDVELRCDPISGHTALYWYRQSLGQGLEFLIYFQGNSAPDKSGLPSDRFSAERTGGSVSTLTIQRTQQEDSAVYLCASSSNRGTYNEQFFGPGTRLTVL.

The rearrangement joins TRBV6-1 to TRBJ1-3; no clear D gene. Germline CDR1 and CDR2: MNHNS and SASEGT. The CDR3 runs to 14 residues. The germline V and J ends were trimmed by 8 bases and 3 bases, with 14 bases remaining between them. CDR3 sequence reads: CASGSGGNGNTIYF. In DNA form, the CDR3 reads TGTGCCAGCGGTTCGGGAGGGAATGGAAACACCATATATTTT.

This chain links TRBV2 with TRBJ2-3, with D possibly TRBD2 on 5 matching bases. Germline V gives CDR1 SNHLY, CDR2 FYNNEI. The CDR3 has 13 amino acids. Trimming took off 8 bases at V and 6 bases at J, with 15 bases between the two ends. The CDR3 region has the DNA TGTGCCAGCCTAAGTAATCGGGGTGATACGCAGTATTTT. It translates to CASLSNRGDTQYF.

The chain joins TRBV5-1 to TRBJ2-7; D may be TRBD2 (5 bases). Germline CDR1 SGHRS, CDR2 YFSETQ. V dropped 6 bases and J dropped 1 base, with 11 bases sitting between them. CDR3 length: 13 residues. CDR3 protein: CASTNTGSYEQYF. CDR3 nucleotides: TGCGCCAGCACCAACACGGGGTCCTACGAGCAGTACTTC.

This chain connects TRBV6-5 to TRBJ1-1; TRBD1 is a possible D gene (5 bases). The germline V gene has CDR1 MNHEY and CDR2 SVGAGI. The germline V and J ends were trimmed by 3 bases and 5 bases, with 16 bases remaining between them. The CDR3 consists of 15 residues. The CDR3 loop reads CASSYLLGLETEAFF. CDR3 in DNA: TGTGCCAGCAGTTATTTGTTGGGGCTGGAAACTGAAGCTTTCTTT.

This rearrangement joins TRBV5-4 to TRBJ2-2; possible D gene TRBD2, 6 bases. In germline, CDR1 is SGHNT, CDR2 YYREEE (reference sequence). CDR3 length equals 16 residues. Trimming cost V 4 bases and J 6 bases, with 19 bases left between them. The CDR3 bases are TGTGCCAGCAGCGGAACCCGCGGGGTGGCGGCCGGGGAGCTGTTTTTT. Protein: CASSGTRGVAAGELFF.

The chain carries TRBV4-1 and TRBJ1-1; D gene ambiguous. Trimming left V 1 base short and J 11 bases short, with 11 bases between. This CDR3 is 12 amino acids long. Germline values: CDR1 MGHRA, CDR2 YSYEKL. Here the CDR3 reads CASSQAGSDAFF. The CDR3 region has the DNA TGCGCCAGCAGCCAAGCGGGATCGGACGCTTTCTTT.

The chain joins TRBV5-6 to TRBJ2-7, with a tentative D call TRBD1 (7 bases). Germline values: CDR1 SGHDT, CDR2 YYEEEE. This CDR3 has 14 residues. Trimming stripped 5 bases from V and 6 bases from J, with 18 bases between. The CDR3 region has the DNA TGTGCCAGCAGTTTTTGGGGGGCAGGGGGCGAGCAGTACTTC. This gives the protein CASSFWGAGGEQYF. The full variable domain, rest sourced from reference TRBV5-6 and TRBJ2-7, is DAGVTQSPTHLIKTRGQQVTLRCSPKSGHDTVSWYQQALGQGPQFIFQYYEEEERQRGNFPDRFSGHQFPNYSSELNVNALLLGDSALYLCASSFWGAGGEQYFGPGTRLTVT.

The chain combines TRBV5-1 with TRBJ1-2; D possibly corresponds to TRBD1 (6 bases). V was cut by 2 bases and J by 4 bases, with 9 bases left in between. Per germline, CDR1 SGHRS and CDR2 YFSETQ. The CDR3 length is 13 residues. Written as DNA, the CDR3 is TGCGCCAGCAGCTTTAGGACAGTCTATGGCTACACCTTC. Translating it yields CASSFRTVYGYTF.

The table lists this clone with a count of one. This chain links TRBV29-1 with TRBJ2-4; TRBD2 agrees at 10 bases. V lost 4 bases to trimming and J lost 3 bases; unmatched junction nucleotides: 3. The CDR3 runs 14 residues. From germline, CDR1 is SQVTM and CDR2 ANQGSEA. Written as DNA, the CDR3 is TGCAGCGTTGCTAGCGGGGGATTCAAAAACATTCAGTACTTC. Its protein product is CSVASGGFKNIQYF.